This T cell receptor beta chain was documented in a study of T-cell reconstitution after alpha-beta-depleted transplantation in children. This clonotype was seen only a few times. V shed 2 bases, J shed 3 bases, and the junction held 6 bases outside the gene matches. Germline V lookup: CDR1 MNHNS, CDR2 SASEGT. CDR3 length equals 16 residues. Library preparation (for TCRbeta) was performed with unique molecular identifiers. TCRdb called the PCR reads again in MiXCR, with one record for every CDR3 protein. The table has a few hundred thousand distinct CDR3 sequences, under 13% seen once. J is TRBJ2-3 and V is TRBV6-1; 9 nucleotides match TRBD2. The material sequenced was PBMCs from the stem cell graft donor, taken from the stem cell graft. The receptor was derived from a human donor who donated a stem cell graft to a child with acute myeloid leukemia. CDR3 sequence: CASSERRGGRTDTQYF. CDR3 DNA: TGTGCCAGCAGTGAACGGCGGGGGGGCCGGACAGATACGCAGTATTTT.